This section outlines one TCR beta chain sequence together with its context. As yet, its antigen is unknown. The data stem from a study of cytomegalovirus exposure and HLA in healthy donors. General study findings and limits: Altogether, 150 or so TCR beta chains were recorded as cytomegalovirus-associated.

Among the roughly 120 subjects of the validation cohort, separate from the approximately 670-subject first cohort, were the donors. The protocol was immunoSEQ multiplex PCR, while the TCRdb copy is restricted to in-frame clones and leaves out a portion. The table records about 400,000 clones, roughly 85% of them present only once. The clonotype was recovered from a woman aged 18-29 years in good health and CMV-seronegative. The sample consisted of PBMCs.

CDR3 sequence (DNA): TGTGCCAGCTCACGGACAGGGTCGGGAGGCTATGGCTACACCTTC. It yields the protein CASSRTGSGGYGYTF. The V and J genes are TRBV18 and TRBJ1-2; 8 nucleotides align to TRBD1. J gave up 4 bases and V 4 bases, and 8 bases lay outside the gene matches. CDR3 length: 15 amino acids. Germline loops: CDR1 KGHSH, CDR2 LQKENI.